This T cell receptor beta chain emerged from a study of T cells in Graves' hyperthyroidism and ophthalmopathy. This CDR3 is 14 amino acids long. Germline V gene lookup returns CDR1 DFQATT and CDR2 SNEGSKA (reference sequence). Trimming took off 4 bases at V and 0 bases at J, with 10 bases between the two ends. TCR beta CDR3 region amplification was performed from RNA transcripts. In the first-round RT-PCR of the TCR CDR3, the HTBI primer set was used. In TCRdb, the multiplex PCR reads were re-called with MiXCR into one record per CDR3 protein. The data hold fewer than 400,000 distinct CDR3 sequences, with more than 15% observed a single time.

This clonotype was sampled from a woman aged 18-30 years with Graves' hyperthyroidism that later progressed to Graves' ophthalmopathy. The chain carries TRBV20-1 and TRBJ2-1; tentative D call: TRBD1 (6 bases). Material for sequencing was blood. CDR3 residues: CSAKGESSYNEQFF. The DNA of the CDR3 is TGCAGTGCTAAGGGGGAGAGCTCCTACAATGAGCAGTTCTTC.